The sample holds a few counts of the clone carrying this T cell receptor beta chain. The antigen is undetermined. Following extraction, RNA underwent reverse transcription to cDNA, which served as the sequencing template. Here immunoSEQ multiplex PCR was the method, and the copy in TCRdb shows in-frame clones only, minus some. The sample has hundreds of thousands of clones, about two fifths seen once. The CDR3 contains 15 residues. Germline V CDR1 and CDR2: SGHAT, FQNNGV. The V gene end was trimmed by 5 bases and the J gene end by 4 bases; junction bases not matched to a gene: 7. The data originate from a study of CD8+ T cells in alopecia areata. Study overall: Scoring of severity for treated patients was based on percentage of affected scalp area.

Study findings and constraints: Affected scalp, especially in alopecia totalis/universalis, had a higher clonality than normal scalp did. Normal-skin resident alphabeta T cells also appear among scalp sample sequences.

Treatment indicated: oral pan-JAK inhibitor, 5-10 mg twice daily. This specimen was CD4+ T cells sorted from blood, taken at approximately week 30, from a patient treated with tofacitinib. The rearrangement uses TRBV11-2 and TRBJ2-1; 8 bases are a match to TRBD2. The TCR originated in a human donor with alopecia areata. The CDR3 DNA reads TGTGCCAGCAGCCCGTGGCGGGAGGCTTACAATGAGCAGTTCTTC. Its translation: CASSPWREAYNEQFF.